The 11 T cell receptor beta chains listed next were all sequenced from one sample in a study of blood T cell repertoires in COVID-19. Only in-frame clones appear in the TCRdb table, and some are missing; sequencing was by immunoSEQ multiplex PCR. The table records around 180,000 clones, 88% of them present only once. Sequenced input: peripheral blood. The source of these receptors is a man aged 60-69 years with acute or convalescent COVID-19.

This clone was counted once. This sample includes further DNA sequences coding for the same CDR3. This chain uses TRBV7-2 with TRBJ2-5, with TRBD1 identical over 9 bases. The trim removed 5 bases at V and 4 bases at J, leaving 5 bases unmatched. The CDR3 consists of 14 residues. Germline V gives CDR1 SGHTA, CDR2 FQGNSA. The CDR3 DNA sequence: TGTGCCAGCAGCAAGGGACAGGGTCCAGAGACCCAGTACTTC. Its protein is CASSKGQGPETQYF. Full variable domain (missing parts from reference TRBV7-2 and TRBJ2-5): GAGVSQSPSNKVTEKGKDVELRCDPISGHTALYWYRQSLGQGLEFLIYFQGNSAPDKSGLPSDRFSAERTGGSVSTLTIQRTQQEDSAVYLCASSKGQGPETQYFGPGTRLLVL.

This clone was detected only once. The genes are TRBV3-1 (or the pseudogene TRBV3-2) and TRBJ1-5; tentative D call: TRBD1 (5 bases). V was shortened by 0 bases and J by 2 bases, with 5 bases between the two germline ends. Looked up from germline, CDR1 is LGHDT and CDR2 is YNNKEL (reference sequence). CDR3 length: 14 amino acids. In DNA form, the CDR3 reads TGTGCCAGCAGCCAAGAACAGGGCAATCAGCCCCAGCATTTT. This codes for CASSQEQGNQPQHF.

This chain joins TRBV18 and TRBJ1-4, with a tentative D call TRBD1 (5 bases). Trimming removed 6 bases from V and 3 bases from J, with 8 bases in between. The CDR3 sequence is 13 residues long. Germline V gives CDR1 KGHSH, CDR2 LQKENI. The CDR3, as DNA: TGTGCCAGCTCCCAGGGTTCTAATGAAAAACTGTTTTTT. It codes for CASSQGSNEKLFF.

This clone has more than one count but fewer than ten. V is TRBV11-2 and J is TRBJ2-2, with 9 bases matching TRBD1. The germline gives CDR1 SGHAT, CDR2 FQNNGV. The V and J ends lost 6 bases and 1 base, in that order; junction bases with no gene match: 0. This CDR3 region has 14 residues. The CDR3 is CASRGQGNTGELFF. CDR3 nucleotides: TGTGCCAGCAGGGGACAGGGGAACACCGGGGAGCTGTTTTTT.

This chain connects TRBV7-2 to TRBJ1-3; possible D gene TRBD1, 5 bases. V was trimmed by 1 base and J by 0 bases, leaving 10 bases between them. The CDR3 is 16 residues long. CDR1 and CDR2 (germline): SGHTA, FQGNSA. The CDR3 DNA is TGTGCCAGCAGCTTAGTCCCAGGGCCCTCTGGAAACACCATATATTTT. As protein: CASSLVPGPSGNTIYF.

The chain carries TRBV5-1 and TRBJ1-1; D call uncertain. Looked up from germline, CDR1 is SGHRS and CDR2 is YFSETQ. The CDR3 is made up of 14 amino acids. The V end was cut by 1 base, the J end by 1 base, with 8 bases between. CDR3 residues: CASSLMPGNTEAFF. Written as DNA, the CDR3 is TGCGCCAGCAGCTTGATGCCGGGGAACACTGAAGCTTTCTTT.

The chain combines TRBV30 with TRBJ1-4, with 7 positions matching TRBD1. Unmatched junction bases numbered 7, after V lost 5 bases and J lost 4 bases. Germline CDR1 reads GTSNPN; CDR2 reads SVGIG (reference sequence). The CDR3 runs to 14 residues. This CDR3 reads CAWGSGQINEKLFF. The DNA of the CDR3 is TGTGCCTGGGGATCGGGACAGATTAATGAAAAACTGTTTTTT.

The rearrangement joins TRBV7-6 to TRBJ2-7; D possibly corresponds to TRBD1 (6 bases). Germline CDR1 and CDR2: SGHVS and FNYEAQ. Trimming shortened V by 2 bases and J by 7 bases, and 12 bases separated the two germline ends. This CDR3 comprises 13 residues. The CDR3 sequence is CASSLLGAGEQYF. CDR3 coding DNA: TGTGCCAGCAGCTTATTGGGGGCTGGAGAGCAGTACTTC.

The V gene is TRBV18, the J gene TRBJ2-7; D is undetermined. The CDR3 extends over 15 amino acids. Germline values: CDR1 KGHSH, CDR2 LQKENI. The germline V and J ends were trimmed by 0 bases and 3 bases, with 12 bases remaining between them. The CDR3 nucleotides read TGTGCCAGCTCACCACCGGCCGGCGGATTCTACGAGCAGTACTTC. Translated, it gives CASSPPAGGFYEQYF.

J is TRBJ1-2 and V is TRBV27; 9 bases line up with TRBD1. Germline V CDR1 and CDR2: MNHEY, SMNVEV (reference sequence). With V trimmed by 6 bases and J by 6 bases, 11 bases remained unmatched. This CDR3 is 15 amino acids long. This CDR3 is CASRAPGQGADGYTF. In DNA form, the CDR3 reads TGTGCCAGCAGGGCCCCGGGACAGGGAGCTGATGGCTACACCTTC.

V usage is TRBV5-1 and J usage is TRBJ2-7; 9 bases match TRBD1. V lost 0 bases to trimming and J lost 7 bases; unmatched junction nucleotides: 5. Germline CDR1 and CDR2: SGHRS and YFSETQ. The CDR3 is 14 residues long. The CDR3 spells CASSLGGQGWEQYV. CDR3 nucleotides: TGCGCCAGCAGCTTGGGGGGACAGGGATGGGAGCAGTACGTC.